This T cell receptor beta chain was captured in a study of read filtering for tumor transcriptome and immune sequencing. This library used approximately 390 ng RNA and molecular barcoded adaptors spanning alpha/delta and beta/gamma chains. Via MiXCR, TCRdb re-called the reads, giving one row per CDR3 protein. Of fewer than 100,000 distinct CDR3 sequences detected, around 12% appear once; the ten largest clones hold about 15%. This clonotype was found many times. The antigen is unknown. The CDR3 has 13 residues. Germline values: CDR1 MDHEN, CDR2 SYDVKM. V was shortened by 7 bases and J by 6 bases, with 12 bases between the two germline ends. Study-level findings and limits: Correlation between methods rose after single-read clonotypes were removed.

Sequenced: a population of CD138-negative cells sorted from bone marrow. The chain uses TRBV28 and TRBJ2-2; no firm D call. This receptor was identified in a donor aged 40 or over with multiple myeloma. CDR3 in amino acids: CASIDGYAGELFF. Here the CDR3 DNA reads TGTGCCAGCATAGATGGGTATGCCGGGGAGCTGTTTTTT.